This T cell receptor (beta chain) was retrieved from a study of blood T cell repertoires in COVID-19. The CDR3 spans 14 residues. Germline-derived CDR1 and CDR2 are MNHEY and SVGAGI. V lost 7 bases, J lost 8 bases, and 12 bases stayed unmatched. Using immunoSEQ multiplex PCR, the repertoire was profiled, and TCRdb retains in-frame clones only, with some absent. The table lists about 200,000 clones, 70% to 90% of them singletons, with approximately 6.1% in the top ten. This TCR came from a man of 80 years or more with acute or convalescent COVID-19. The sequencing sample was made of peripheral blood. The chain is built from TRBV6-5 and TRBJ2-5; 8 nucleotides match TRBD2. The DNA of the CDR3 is TGTGCCAGCATCTCCCCTGCGGGAGGAAGTACCCAGTACTTC. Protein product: CASISPAGGSTQYF.